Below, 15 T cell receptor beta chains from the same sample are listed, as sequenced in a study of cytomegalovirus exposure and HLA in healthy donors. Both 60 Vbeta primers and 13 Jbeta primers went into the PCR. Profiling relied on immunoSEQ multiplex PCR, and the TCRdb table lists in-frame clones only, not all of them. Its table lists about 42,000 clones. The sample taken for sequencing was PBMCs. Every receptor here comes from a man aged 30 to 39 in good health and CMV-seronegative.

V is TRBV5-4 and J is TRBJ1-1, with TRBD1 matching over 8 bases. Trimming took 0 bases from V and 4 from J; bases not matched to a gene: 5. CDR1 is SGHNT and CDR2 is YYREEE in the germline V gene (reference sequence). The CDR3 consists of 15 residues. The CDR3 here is CASSLGQGAGTEAFF. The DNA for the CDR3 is TGTGCCAGCAGCTTGGGGCAGGGGGCTGGCACTGAAGCTTTCTTT.

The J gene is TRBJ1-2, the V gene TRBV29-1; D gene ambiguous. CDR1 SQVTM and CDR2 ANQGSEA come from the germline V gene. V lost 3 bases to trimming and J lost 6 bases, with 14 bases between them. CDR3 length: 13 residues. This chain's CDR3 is CSVESEQLDGYTF. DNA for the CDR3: TGCAGCGTTGAGTCGGAACAGCTCGATGGCTACACCTTC.

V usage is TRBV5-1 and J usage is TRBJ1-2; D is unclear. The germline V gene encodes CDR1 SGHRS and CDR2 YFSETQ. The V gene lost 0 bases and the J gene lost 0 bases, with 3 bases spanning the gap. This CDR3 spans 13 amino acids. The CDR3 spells CASSLAANYGYTF. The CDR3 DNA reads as TGCGCCAGCAGCTTGGCGGCTAACTATGGCTACACCTTC.

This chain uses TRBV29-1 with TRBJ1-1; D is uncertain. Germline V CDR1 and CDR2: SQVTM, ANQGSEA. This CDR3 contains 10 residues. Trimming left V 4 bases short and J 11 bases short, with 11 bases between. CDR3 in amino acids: CSVGRGEAFF. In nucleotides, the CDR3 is TGCAGCGTTGGGCGGGGAGAGGCTTTCTTT.

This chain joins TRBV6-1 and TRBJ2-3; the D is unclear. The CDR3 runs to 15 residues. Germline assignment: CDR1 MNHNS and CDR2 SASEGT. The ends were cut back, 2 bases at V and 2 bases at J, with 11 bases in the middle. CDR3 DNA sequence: TGTGCCAGCAGTGAACGCCGACTGACCACAGATACGCAGTATTTT. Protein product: CASSERRLTTDTQYF.

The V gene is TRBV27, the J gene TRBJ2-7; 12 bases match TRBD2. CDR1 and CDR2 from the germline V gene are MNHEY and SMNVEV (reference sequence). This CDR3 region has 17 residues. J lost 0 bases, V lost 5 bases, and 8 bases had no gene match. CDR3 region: CASSPGTSGQSSYEQYF. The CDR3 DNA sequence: TGTGCCAGCAGTCCCGGGACTAGCGGGCAGAGCTCCTACGAGCAGTACTTC.

CDR3 loop: CASSQALAPYEQYF. CDR3 in DNA: TGCGCCAGCAGCCAAGCGCTAGCACCCTACGAGCAGTACTTC. The genes are TRBV4-1 and TRBJ2-7, with a tentative D call TRBD2 (5 bases). Trimming took 1 base from V and 2 from J, leaving 9 bases between them. The CDR3 consists of 14 residues. Germline V lookup: CDR1 MGHRA, CDR2 YSYEKL.

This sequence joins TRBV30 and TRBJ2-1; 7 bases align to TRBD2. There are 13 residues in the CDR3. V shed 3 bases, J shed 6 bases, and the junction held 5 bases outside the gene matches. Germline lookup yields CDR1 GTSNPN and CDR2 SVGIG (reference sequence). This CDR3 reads CAWRAGVSNEQFF. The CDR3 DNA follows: TGTGCCTGGAGGGCGGGAGTGAGCAATGAGCAGTTCTTC.

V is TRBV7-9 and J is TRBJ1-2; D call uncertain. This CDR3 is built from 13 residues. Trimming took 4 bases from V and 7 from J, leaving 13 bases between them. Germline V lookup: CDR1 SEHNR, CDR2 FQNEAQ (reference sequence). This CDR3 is CASSSRTRGGYTF. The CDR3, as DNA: TGTGCCAGCAGCTCCAGGACCCGGGGTGGCTACACCTTC. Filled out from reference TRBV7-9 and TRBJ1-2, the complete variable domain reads DTGVSQNPRHKITKRGQNVTFRCDPISEHNRLYWYRQTLGQGPEFLTYFQNEAQLEKSRLLSDRFSAERPKGSFSTLEIQRTEQGDSAMYLCASSSRTRGGYTFGSGTRLTVV.

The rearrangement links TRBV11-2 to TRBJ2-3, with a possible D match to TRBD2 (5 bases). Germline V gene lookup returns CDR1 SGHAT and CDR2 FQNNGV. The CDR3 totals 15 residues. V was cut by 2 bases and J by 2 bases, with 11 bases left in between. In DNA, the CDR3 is TGTGCCAGCAGCTTAACGGCTAGCCCCACAGATACGCAGTATTTT. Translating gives CASSLTASPTDTQYF.

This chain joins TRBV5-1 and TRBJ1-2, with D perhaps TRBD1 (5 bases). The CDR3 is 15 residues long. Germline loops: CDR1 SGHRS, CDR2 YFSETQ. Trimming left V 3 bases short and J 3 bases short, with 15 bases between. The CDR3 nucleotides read TGCGCCAGCAGCTGGGGCCAGGGATTAGACTATGGCTACACCTTC. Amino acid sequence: CASSWGQGLDYGYTF.

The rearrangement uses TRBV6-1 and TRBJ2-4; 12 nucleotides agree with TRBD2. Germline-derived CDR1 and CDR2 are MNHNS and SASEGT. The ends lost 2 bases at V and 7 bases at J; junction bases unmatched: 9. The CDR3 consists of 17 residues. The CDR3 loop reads CASSEFRSSGRGNIQYF. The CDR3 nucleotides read TGTGCCAGCAGTGAATTCCGTTCTAGCGGGAGGGGTAACATTCAGTACTTC.

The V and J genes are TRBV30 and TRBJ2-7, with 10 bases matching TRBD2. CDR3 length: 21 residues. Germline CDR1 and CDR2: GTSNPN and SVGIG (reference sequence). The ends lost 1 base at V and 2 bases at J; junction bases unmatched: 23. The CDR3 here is CAWSDFGPGTSAYQSAYEQYF. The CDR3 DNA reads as TGTGCCTGGAGTGACTTTGGACCCGGGACTAGCGCCTACCAGAGCGCCTACGAGCAGTACTTC.

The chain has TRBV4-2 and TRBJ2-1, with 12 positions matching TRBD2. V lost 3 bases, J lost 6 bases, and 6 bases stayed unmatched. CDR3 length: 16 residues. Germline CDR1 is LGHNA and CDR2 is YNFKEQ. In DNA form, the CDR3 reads TGTGCCAGCAGCCACCTGACTAGCGGGAGCGTCAATGAGCAGTTCTTC. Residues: CASSHLTSGSVNEQFF.

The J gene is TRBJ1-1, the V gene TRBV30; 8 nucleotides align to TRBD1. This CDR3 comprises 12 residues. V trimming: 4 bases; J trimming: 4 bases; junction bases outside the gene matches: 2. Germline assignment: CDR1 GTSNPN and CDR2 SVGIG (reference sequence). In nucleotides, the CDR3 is TGTGCCTGGATCACAGGGGGCACTGAAGCTTTCTTT. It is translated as CAWITGGTEAFF.